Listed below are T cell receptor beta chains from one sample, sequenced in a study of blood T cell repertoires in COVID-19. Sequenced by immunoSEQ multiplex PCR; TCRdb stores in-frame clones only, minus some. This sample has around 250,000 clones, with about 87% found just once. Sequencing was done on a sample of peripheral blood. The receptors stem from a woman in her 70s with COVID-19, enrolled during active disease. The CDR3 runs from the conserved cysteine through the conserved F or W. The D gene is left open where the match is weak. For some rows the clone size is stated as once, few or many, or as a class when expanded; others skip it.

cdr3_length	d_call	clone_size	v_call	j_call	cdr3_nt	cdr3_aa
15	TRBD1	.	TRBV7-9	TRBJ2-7	TGTGCCAGCAGCTTGGGGACAGGGTTAAGCTACGAGCAGTACTTC	CASSLGTGLSYEQYF
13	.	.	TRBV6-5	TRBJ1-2	TGTGCCAGCAGTTACTCGTCGGTAAATGGCTACACCTTC	CASSYSSVNGYTF
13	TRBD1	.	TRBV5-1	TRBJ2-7	TGCGCCAGCAGCTTGCAGGGGGCCTACGAGCAGTACTTC	CASSLQGAYEQYF
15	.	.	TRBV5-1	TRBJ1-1	TGCGCCAGCAGCCCCCGGGAGGGAGTAAACACTGAAGCTTTCTTT	CASSPREGVNTEAFF
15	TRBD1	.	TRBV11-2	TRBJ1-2	TGTGCCAGCAGCTTAACCGGGGACAGCATCTATGGCTACACCTTC	CASSLTGDSIYGYTF
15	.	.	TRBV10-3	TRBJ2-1	TGTGCCATCAGTAGGACAGAGAGCTCCTACAATGAGCAGTTCTTC	CAISRTESSYNEQFF
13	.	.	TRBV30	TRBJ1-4	TGTGCCTGGAGTGTTAACGGCGGTGAAAAACTGTTTTTT	CAWSVNGGEKLFF
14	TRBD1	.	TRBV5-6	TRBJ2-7	TGTGCCAGCAGCCGTGGACAGGGTACCTACGAGCAGTACTTC	CASSRGQGTYEQYF
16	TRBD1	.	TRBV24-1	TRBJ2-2	TGTGCCACCAGTGACCCGGGACAGGGGGTTGTAGGGGAGCTGTTTTTT	CATSDPGQGVVGELFF
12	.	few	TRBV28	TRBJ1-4	TGTGCCAGTCTCGGACAAGGCGAAAAACTGTTTTTT	CASLGQGEKLFF
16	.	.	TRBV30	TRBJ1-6	TGTGCCTGGAGTCACCCCCGTCCAGGCAGTTATTCACCCCTCCACTTT	CAWSHPRPGSYSPLHF
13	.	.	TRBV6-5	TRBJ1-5	TGTGCCAGCAGCCCGCGGCAAAATCAGCCCCAGCATTTT	CASSPRQNQPQHF
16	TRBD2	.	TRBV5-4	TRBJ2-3	TGTGCCAGCAGCCCCTCGACTAGCGGGAGTGCAGATACGCAGTATTTT	CASSPSTSGSADTQYF
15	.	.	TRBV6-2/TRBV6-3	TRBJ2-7	TGTGCCAGCAGCAAAAGCGGGCTCAGCTCCTACGAGCAGTACTTC	CASSKSGLSSYEQYF
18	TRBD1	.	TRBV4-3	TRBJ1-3	TGCGCCAGCAGCCAAGAGACAGGGGACGCCAGCTCTGGAAACACCATATATTTT	CASSQETGDASSGNTIYF
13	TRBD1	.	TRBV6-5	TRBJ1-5	TGTGCCAGCAGCCGTGACAGGGATCAGCCCCAGCATTTT	CASSRDRDQPQHF
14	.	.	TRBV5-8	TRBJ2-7	TGTGCCAGCAGCTTACCGGGGTTCATCTACGAGCAGTACTTC	CASSLPGFIYEQYF
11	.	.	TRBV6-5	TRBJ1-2	TGTGCCAGCAGTTCGGGCTATGGCTACACCTTC	CASSSGYGYTF
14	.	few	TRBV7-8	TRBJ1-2	TGTGCCAGCAGCCTCCTAGGGGGTGACTATGGCTACACCTTC	CASSLLGGDYGYTF
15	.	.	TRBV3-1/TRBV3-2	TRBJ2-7	TGTGCCAGCAGCCAGATCCCGGGGGTTTCCTACGAGCAGTACTTC	CASSQIPGVSYEQYF
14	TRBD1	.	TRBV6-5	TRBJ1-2	TGTGCCAGCAGTACGGACAGGGGTGACTATGGCTACACCTTC	CASSTDRGDYGYTF
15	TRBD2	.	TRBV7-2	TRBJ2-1	TGTGCCAGCAGCTTACGGCCTAGCGGGAGCAATGAGCAGTTCTTC	CASSLRPSGSNEQFF
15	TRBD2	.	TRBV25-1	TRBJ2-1	TGTGCCAGCAGGCTCACTAGCGGGAGCTACAATGAGCAGTTCTTC	CASRLTSGSYNEQFF
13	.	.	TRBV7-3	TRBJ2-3	TGTGCCAGCAGCTTTTTTGGCGGGGATACGCAGTATTTT	CASSFFGGDTQYF
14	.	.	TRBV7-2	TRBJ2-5	TGTGCCAGCAGCTTAGGATCAGTTTTAGAGACCCAGTACTTC	CASSLGSVLETQYF
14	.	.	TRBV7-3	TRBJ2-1	TGTGCCAGCAGCTTAGGGCGCGGGATACATGAGCAGTTCTTC	CASSLGRGIHEQFF
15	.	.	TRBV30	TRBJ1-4	TGTGCCTGGAGTGTAGGGGGGGCATTCGGGGAAAAACTGTTTTTT	CAWSVGGAFGEKLFF
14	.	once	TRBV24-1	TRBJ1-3	TGTGCCACCAGTGAACCTAAACAGGGAAACACCATATATTTT	CATSEPKQGNTIYF
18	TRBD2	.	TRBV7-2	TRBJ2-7	TGTGCCAGCAGCTTAGGGGGCCCCAGGACTAGCGGGGCCTACGAGCAGTACTTC	CASSLGGPRTSGAYEQYF
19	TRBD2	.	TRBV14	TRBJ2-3	TGTGCCAGCAGCCTCACCCCGGGACTAGCGGGAGGAGTCCCAGATACGCAGTATTTT	CASSLTPGLAGGVPDTQYF
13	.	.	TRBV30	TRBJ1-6	TGTGCCTGGAGTGTGCAGGAAAATTCACCCCTCCACTTT	CAWSVQENSPLHF
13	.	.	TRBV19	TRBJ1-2	TGTGCCAGTACCTCGGGAGGCGATGATGGCTACACCTTC	CASTSGGDDGYTF
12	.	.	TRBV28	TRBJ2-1	TGTGCCAGCAGGACGACAGTAAATGAGCAGTTCTTC	CASRTTVNEQFF
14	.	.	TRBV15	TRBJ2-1	TGTGCCACCAGCAGAGAAATCCTAAACAATGAGCAGTTCTTC	CATSREILNNEQFF
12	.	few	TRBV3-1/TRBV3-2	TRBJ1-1	TGTGCCAGCAGCCAACAGAACACTGAAGCTTTCTTT	CASSQQNTEAFF
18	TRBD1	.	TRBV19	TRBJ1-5	TGTGCCAGTAGTATGGGACAGGGACGATATTATAGCAATCAGCCCCAGCATTTT	CASSMGQGRYYSNQPQHF
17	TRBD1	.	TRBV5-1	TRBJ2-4	TGCGCCAGCAACCCCGGACAGGCAGGGGGAGCCAAAAACATTCAGTACTTC	CASNPGQAGGAKNIQYF
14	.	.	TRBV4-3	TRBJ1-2	TGCGCCAGCAGCCAAGATTTGGCGGTCTATGGCTACACCTTC	CASSQDLAVYGYTF
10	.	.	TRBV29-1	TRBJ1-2	TGCAGCGTTGACGGCTATGGCTACACCTTC	CSVDGYGYTF
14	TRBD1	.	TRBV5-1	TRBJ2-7	TGCGCCAGCAGATCTCGACAGGGGGCCCACGAGCAGTACTTC	CASRSRQGAHEQYF
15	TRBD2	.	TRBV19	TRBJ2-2	TGTGCCAGTAGTATACTAGCGGGGAACACCGGGGAGCTGTTTTTT	CASSILAGNTGELFF
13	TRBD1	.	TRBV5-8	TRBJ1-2	TGTGCCAGCAGCCAAACAGGGGTGAATGGCTACACCTTC	CASSQTGVNGYTF
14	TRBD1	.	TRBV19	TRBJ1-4	TGTGCCAGCCGGAACAGGGGGTTTGGTGAAAAACTGTTTTTT	CASRNRGFGEKLFF